Each of the 8 T cell receptor beta chains below was sequenced from the same sample in a study of CD8+ T cells in alopecia areata. Reverse transcribed after extraction, RNA yielded cDNA as the sequencing template. Sequencing used immunoSEQ multiplex PCR; TCRdb keeps in-frame clones, though not all of them. The sample records some 170,000 clones, approximately 62% being singletons. The source material was CD4+ T cells sorted from blood, sampled at week 0. The receptors come from a human donor with alopecia areata.

This clone occurred many times. This sequence joins TRBV14 and TRBJ2-1, with 7 positions matching TRBD1. The CDR3 loop spans 16 amino acids. Germline lookup yields CDR1 SGHDN and CDR2 FVKESK. With 5 bases clipped from V and 5 bases from J, the junction kept 12 bases outside the gene matches. The CDR3 reads CASSLRQGVRNNEQFF. CDR3 DNA: TGTGCCAGCAGCTTACGGCAGGGGGTGCGAAACAATGAGCAGTTCTTC.

The V gene is TRBV29-1, the J gene TRBJ2-1; 11 bases map to TRBD2. The germline V gene encodes CDR1 SQVTM and CDR2 ANQGSEA. There are 17 residues in the CDR3. The junction had 12 bases not matched to a gene; V was cut back by 5 bases and J by 3 bases. CDR3 coding DNA: TGCAGCGTTTCCATCTCTAGCGGGGGGCCACGCTACAATGAGCAGTTCTTC. Protein product: CSVSISSGGPRYNEQFF.

In this sample, this clone turned up a few times. The chain employs TRBV29-1 and TRBJ1-1, with a weak D call TRBD1 (5 bases). V lost 8 bases and J lost 4, with 14 bases in between. The CDR3 has 12 residues. Germline V CDR1 and CDR2: SQVTM, ANQGSEA. CDR3 bases: TGCAGCTCAATAACGGGGGGCACTGAAGCTTTCTTT. Translation: CSSITGGTEAFF.

This clone was counted only a few times. The rearrangement links TRBV14 to TRBJ1-2; D gene ambiguous. The germline CDR1 and CDR2 sequences are SGHDN and FVKESK. V was clipped by 0 bases and J by 5 bases, with 4 bases between them. CDR3 length: 12 residues. CDR3 coding DNA: TGTGCCAGCAGCCAAGATGGGTATGGCTACACCTTC. This encodes CASSQDGYGYTF. The full variable domain, its missing parts supplied by reference TRBV14 and TRBJ1-2, is EAGVTQFPSHSVIEKGQTVTLRCDPISGHDNLYWYRRVMGKEIKFLLHFVKESKQDESGMPNNRFLAERTGGTYSTLKVQPAELEDSGVYFCASSQDGYGYTFGSGTRLTVV.

This clone was found a few times. The chain joins TRBV19 to TRBJ2-1; the match to TRBD2 covers 7 bases. Trimming at V came to 3 bases and at J to 6 bases, leaving 8 bases not matched to a gene. The CDR3 covers 15 residues. Germline lookup yields CDR1 LNHDA and CDR2 SQIVND (reference sequence). The CDR3 DNA reads TGTGCCAGTAGTATGATTGGCGGGGGACCCAATGAGCAGTTCTTC. Its translation: CASSMIGGGPNEQFF.

The J gene is TRBJ2-2, the V gene TRBV5-1; 9 bases map to TRBD2. The germline gives CDR1 SGHRS, CDR2 YFSETQ. CDR3 length: 17 residues. V was clipped by 3 bases and J by 2 bases; unmatched bases: 8. The CDR3 nucleotides read TGCGCCAGCAGCTCAATTAGCGGGGGAGCCAACACCGGGGAGCTGTTTTTT. Translated, it gives CASSSISGGANTGELFF. The full variable domain, rest sourced from reference TRBV5-1 and TRBJ2-2, is KAGVTQTPRYLIKTRGQQVTLSCSPISGHRSVSWYQQTPGQGLQFLFEYFSETQRNKGNFPGRFSGRQFSNSRSEMNVSTLELGDSALYLCASSSISGGANTGELFFGEGSRLTVL.

The genes are TRBV25-1 and TRBJ2-3, with D perhaps matching TRBD1 or TRBD2 (5 bases each). The CDR3 runs to 15 residues. Germline V gene data show CDR1 as MGHDK and CDR2 as SYGVNS. V lost 3 bases and J lost 0, with 10 bases in between. This chain's CDR3 is CASSDIRDSTDTQYF. Here the CDR3 DNA reads TGTGCCAGCAGTGATATCCGGGACAGCACAGATACGCAGTATTTT.

The chain uses TRBV29-1 and TRBJ2-7; 7 positions agree with TRBD2. Trimming cost V 4 bases and J 6 bases; bases outside gene matches: 9. In germline, CDR1 is SQVTM, CDR2 ANQGSEA. The CDR3 consists of 13 residues. This chain's CDR3 is CSVGGRELFEQYF. In DNA, the CDR3 is TGCAGCGTTGGAGGGAGGGAGTTGTTCGAGCAGTACTTC.